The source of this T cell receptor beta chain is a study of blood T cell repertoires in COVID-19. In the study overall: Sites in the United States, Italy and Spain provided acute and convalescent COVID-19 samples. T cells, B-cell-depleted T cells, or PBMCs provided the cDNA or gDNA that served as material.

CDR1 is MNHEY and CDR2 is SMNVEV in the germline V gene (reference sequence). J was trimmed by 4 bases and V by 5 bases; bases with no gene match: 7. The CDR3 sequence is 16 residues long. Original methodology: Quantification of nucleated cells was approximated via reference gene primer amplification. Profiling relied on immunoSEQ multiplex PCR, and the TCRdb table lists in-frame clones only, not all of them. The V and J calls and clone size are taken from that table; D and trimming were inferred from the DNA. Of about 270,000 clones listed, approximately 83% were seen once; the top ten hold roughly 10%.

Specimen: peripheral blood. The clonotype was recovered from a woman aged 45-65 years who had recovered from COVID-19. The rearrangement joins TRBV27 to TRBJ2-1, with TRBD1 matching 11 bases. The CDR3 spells CASSVGTGGMYNEQFF. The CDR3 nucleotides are TGTGCCAGCAGTGTTGGGACAGGGGGAATGTACAATGAGCAGTTCTTC.